Presented here are 11 T cell receptor beta chains from one specimen sequenced in a study of blood T cell repertoires in COVID-19. Assay: immunoSEQ multiplex PCR; the TCRdb copy retains only in-frame clones and omits some. Of 45,000 to 70,000 clones listed, 82% were seen once; the top ten hold around 21%. Specimen: peripheral blood. The receptors were gathered from a woman aged 60 to 75 with acute or convalescent COVID-19.

This rearrangement joins TRBV15 to TRBJ2-1, with D perhaps TRBD2 (6 bases). V lost 1 base and J lost 0, with 13 bases in between. This CDR3 comprises 17 residues. Germline V gene data show CDR1 as LNHNV and CDR2 as YYDKDF (reference sequence). The CDR3 nucleotides read TGTGCCACCAGCAGAGGTGGGGGGATCAGCTCCTACAATGAGCAGTTCTTC. This sequence encodes CATSRGGGISSYNEQFF.

This chain uses TRBV19 with TRBJ2-3, with TRBD2 as a possible D gene (6 bases). V lost 10 bases and J lost 1, with 21 bases in between. The CDR3 is made up of 16 amino acids. Germline V gene data show CDR1 as LNHDA and CDR2 as SQIVND (reference sequence). CDR3: CATQPVTKRGTDTQYF. The CDR3 DNA follows: TGTGCCACCCAGCCGGTGACAAAGCGGGGCACAGATACGCAGTATTTT.

The V and J genes are TRBV9 and TRBJ2-3; 7 nucleotides align to TRBD2. The CDR3 consists of 16 residues. After removal of 2 bases from V and 0 bases from J, the junction contained 6 bases not matched to a gene. Germline loops: CDR1 SGDLS, CDR2 YYNGEE. CDR3 nucleotide sequence: TGTGCCAGCAGCGTCACTAGCGAGTGGAGCACAGATACGCAGTATTTT. This encodes CASSVTSEWSTDTQYF.

The V gene is TRBV23-1, the J gene TRBJ2-7; perhaps TRBD2 as D (5 bases). TRBV23-1 is designated an ORF whose function remains uncertain. Trimming cost V 1 base and J 2 bases, with 36 bases left between them. This CDR3 contains 23 residues. The CDR3 DNA reads TGCGCCAGCAGTCAATTTGGTCATCCTGACGGTCGGGTCAAGGATGGACTCCCCTACGAGCAGTACTTC. It is translated as CASSQFGHPDGRVKDGLPYEQYF.

The chain links TRBV2 to TRBJ2-7, with 9 bases lining up with TRBD1. This CDR3 is built from 16 residues. Germline assignment: CDR1 SNHLY and CDR2 FYNNEI. With 5 bases clipped from V and 4 bases from J, the junction kept 12 bases outside the gene matches. The CDR3 DNA follows: TGTGCCAGCAGTCCCCCGGGACAGGGCGCTTTGTACGAGCAGTACTTC. Translated: CASSPPGQGALYEQYF.

The chain recombines TRBV18 with TRBJ1-2; D remains unclear. Per the germline V gene, CDR1 is KGHSH and CDR2 is LQKENI. Trimming took 0 bases from V and 8 from J, leaving 13 bases between them. The CDR3 loop spans 14 amino acids. The CDR3 is CASSPPGGSGGYTF. In DNA form, the CDR3 reads TGTGCCAGCTCACCACCAGGAGGATCGGGCGGCTACACCTTC.

J is TRBJ2-1 and V is TRBV4-2, with a tentative D call TRBD2 (6 bases). Germline loops: CDR1 LGHNA, CDR2 YNFKEQ. Deletions cut 0 bases from V and 0 bases from J, with 15 bases between. This CDR3 is built from 18 residues. DNA of the CDR3: TGTGCCAGCAGCCAAGATACGATAGCGGCTAGCTCCTACAATGAGCAGTTCTTC. Its protein is CASSQDTIAASSYNEQFF.

The V and J genes are TRBV15 and TRBJ2-1, with 8 bases matching TRBD1. Germline V lookup: CDR1 LNHNV, CDR2 YYDKDF (reference sequence). This CDR3 has 16 residues. Losses at the gene ends were 0 bases for V and 5 bases for J; bases not matched to a gene: 6. The CDR3 reads CATSRDIGTGNNEQFF. In nucleotides, the CDR3 is TGTGCCACCAGCAGAGATATAGGGACAGGTAACAATGAGCAGTTCTTC.

The chain employs TRBV5-6 and TRBJ2-5, with TRBD1 matching 7 bases. J was trimmed by 5 bases and V by 4 bases; bases with no gene match: 14. CDR1 SGHDT and CDR2 YYEEEE come from the germline V gene. The CDR3 length is 16 residues. CDR3: CASSRRLGTVEETQYF. CDR3 nucleotide sequence: TGTGCCAGCAGCCGCCGACTCGGGACAGTCGAGGAGACCCAGTACTTC.

V usage is TRBV6-5 and J usage is TRBJ2-4; TRBD1 is a possible D gene (6 bases). V lost 6 bases to trimming and J lost 4 bases, with 16 bases between them. In germline, CDR1 is MNHEY, CDR2 SVGAGI. The CDR3 runs 15 residues. This chain's CDR3 is CASREPGESKNIQYF. The DNA for the CDR3 is TGTGCCAGCAGGGAGCCAGGGGAATCAAAAAACATTCAGTACTTC.

As to this clone: Other nucleotide sequences in the sample specify the same CDR3. The chain is built from TRBV27 and TRBJ2-2; D remains ambiguous. The V gene's germline CDR1 is MNHEY and CDR2 SMNVEV (reference sequence). Trimming left V 0 bases short and J 5 bases short, with 7 bases between. The CDR3 totals 14 residues. The CDR3 is CASSLSAATGELFF. The CDR3 bases are TGTGCCAGCAGTTTATCTGCCGCGACCGGGGAGCTGTTTTTT.